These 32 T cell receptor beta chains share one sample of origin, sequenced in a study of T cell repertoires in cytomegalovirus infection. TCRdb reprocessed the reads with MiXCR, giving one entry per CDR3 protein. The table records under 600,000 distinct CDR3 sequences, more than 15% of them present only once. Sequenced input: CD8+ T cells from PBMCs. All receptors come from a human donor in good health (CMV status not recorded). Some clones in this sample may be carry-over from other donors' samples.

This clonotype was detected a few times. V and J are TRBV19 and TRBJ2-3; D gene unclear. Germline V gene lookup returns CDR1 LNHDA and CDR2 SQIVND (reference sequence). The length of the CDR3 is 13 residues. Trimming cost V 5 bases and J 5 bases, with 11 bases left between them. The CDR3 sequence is CASSGDLGDTQYF. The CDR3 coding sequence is TGTGCCAGTAGTGGGGATTTGGGAGATACGCAGTATTTT.

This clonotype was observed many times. CDR3 residues: CASSYGLAHYNEQFF. The CDR3 coding sequence is TGTGCCAGCAGTTACGGACTAGCCCACTACAATGAGCAGTTCTTC. The chain combines TRBV6-5 with TRBJ2-1, with 8 bases matching TRBD2. CDR1 is MNHEY and CDR2 is SVGAGI in the germline V gene. V shed 2 bases, J shed 3 bases, and the junction held 3 bases outside the gene matches. The CDR3 extends over 15 amino acids.

The CDR3 reads CASSLASGGAHEQFF. For the CDR3, the DNA is TGCGCCAGCAGCTTGGCTAGCGGGGGTGCTCATGAGCAGTTCTTC. J is TRBJ2-1 and V is TRBV5-1, with TRBD2 matching over 10 bases. The CDR3 sequence is 15 residues long. Germline CDR1 reads SGHRS; CDR2 reads YFSETQ. J lost 8 bases, V lost 0 bases, and 5 bases had no gene match.

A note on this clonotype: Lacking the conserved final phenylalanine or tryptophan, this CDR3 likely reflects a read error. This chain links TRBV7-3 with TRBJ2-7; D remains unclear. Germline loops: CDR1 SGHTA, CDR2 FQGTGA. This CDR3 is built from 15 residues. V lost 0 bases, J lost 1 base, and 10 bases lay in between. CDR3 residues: CASSLTGFLSYEQYL. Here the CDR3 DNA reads TGTGCCAGCAGCTTAACAGGGTTCCTTTCCTACGAGCAGTACTTA.

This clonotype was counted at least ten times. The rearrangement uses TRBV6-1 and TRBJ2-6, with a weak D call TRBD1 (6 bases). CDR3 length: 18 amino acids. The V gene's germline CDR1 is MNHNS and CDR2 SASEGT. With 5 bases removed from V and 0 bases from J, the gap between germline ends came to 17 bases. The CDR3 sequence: CASSIRDILRSGANVLTF. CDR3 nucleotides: TGTGCCAGCAGTATCCGGGACATCCTTCGCTCTGGGGCCAACGTCCTGACTTTC.

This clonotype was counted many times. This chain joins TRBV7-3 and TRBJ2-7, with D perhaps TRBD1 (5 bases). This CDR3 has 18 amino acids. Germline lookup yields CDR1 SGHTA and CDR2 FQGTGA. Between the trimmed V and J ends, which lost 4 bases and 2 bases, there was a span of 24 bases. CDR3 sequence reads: CASSSRDFPALRPYEQYF. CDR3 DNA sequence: TGTGCCAGCAGCTCCAGGGATTTCCCAGCGCTAAGGCCCTACGAGCAGTACTTC.

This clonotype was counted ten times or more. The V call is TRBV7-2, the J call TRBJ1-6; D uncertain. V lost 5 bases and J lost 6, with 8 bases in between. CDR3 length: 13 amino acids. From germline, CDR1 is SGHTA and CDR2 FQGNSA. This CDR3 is CASSPPANSPLHF. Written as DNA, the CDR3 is TGTGCCAGCAGCCCCCCGGCTAATTCACCCCTCCACTTT.

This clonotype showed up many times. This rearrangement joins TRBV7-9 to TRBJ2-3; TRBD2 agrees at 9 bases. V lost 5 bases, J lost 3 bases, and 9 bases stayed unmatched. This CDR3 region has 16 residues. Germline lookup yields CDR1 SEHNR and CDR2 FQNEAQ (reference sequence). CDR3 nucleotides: TGTGCCAGCAGCGGGACCGGGACTAGCACTACAGATACGCAGTATTTT. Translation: CASSGTGTSTTDTQYF.

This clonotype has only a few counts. This CDR3 reads CASSLDYLGELFF. The CDR3 nucleotides read TGTGCCAGCAGCTTGGACTACCTGGGGGAGCTGTTTTTT. This chain connects TRBV5-5 to TRBJ2-2; no definite D call. The CDR3 runs 13 residues. The germline V gene has CDR1 SGHKS and CDR2 YYEKEE (reference sequence). The ends were cut back, 0 bases at V and 8 bases at J, with 8 bases in the middle.

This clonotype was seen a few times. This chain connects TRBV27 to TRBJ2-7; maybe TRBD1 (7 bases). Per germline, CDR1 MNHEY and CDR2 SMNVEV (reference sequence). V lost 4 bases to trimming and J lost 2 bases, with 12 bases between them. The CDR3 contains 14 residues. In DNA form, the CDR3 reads TGTGCCAGCAGTTGGGGGGACAGAACCTACGAGCAGTACTTC. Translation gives CASSWGDRTYEQYF.

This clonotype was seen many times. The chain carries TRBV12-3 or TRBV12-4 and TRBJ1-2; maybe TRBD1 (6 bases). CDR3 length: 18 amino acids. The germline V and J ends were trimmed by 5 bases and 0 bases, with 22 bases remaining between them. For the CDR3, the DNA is TGTGCCAGCAGTCTTTCCCCTTGGGGGGGGCGAGCTAACTATGGCTACACCTTC. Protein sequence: CASSLSPWGGRANYGYTF.

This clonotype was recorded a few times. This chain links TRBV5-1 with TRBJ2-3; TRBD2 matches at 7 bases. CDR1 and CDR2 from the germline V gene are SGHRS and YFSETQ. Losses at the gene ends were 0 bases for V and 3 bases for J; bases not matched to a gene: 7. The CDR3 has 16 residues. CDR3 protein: CASSLALADPTDTQYF. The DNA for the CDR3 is TGCGCCAGCAGCTTGGCTCTAGCGGACCCTACAGATACGCAGTATTTT.

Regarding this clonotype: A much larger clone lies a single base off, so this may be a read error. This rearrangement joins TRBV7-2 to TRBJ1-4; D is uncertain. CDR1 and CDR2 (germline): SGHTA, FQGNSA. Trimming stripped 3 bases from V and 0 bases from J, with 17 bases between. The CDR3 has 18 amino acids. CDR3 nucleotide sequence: TGTGCCAGCAGCTTTGGATCCGAGAACCTTGCAACTAATGAAAAACTGTTTTTT. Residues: CASSFGSENLATNEKLFF.

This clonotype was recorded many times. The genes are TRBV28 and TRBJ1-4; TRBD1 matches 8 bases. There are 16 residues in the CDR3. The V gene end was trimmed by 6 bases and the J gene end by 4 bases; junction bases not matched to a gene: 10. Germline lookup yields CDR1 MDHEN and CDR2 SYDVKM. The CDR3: CASRTLPGQGNEKLFF. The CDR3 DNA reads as TGTGCCAGCAGAACCCTCCCTGGACAGGGTAATGAAAAACTGTTTTTT.

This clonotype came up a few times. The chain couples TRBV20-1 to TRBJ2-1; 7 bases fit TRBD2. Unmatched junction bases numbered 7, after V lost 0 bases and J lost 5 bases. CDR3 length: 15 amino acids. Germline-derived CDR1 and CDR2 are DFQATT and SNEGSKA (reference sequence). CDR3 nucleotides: TGCAGTGCTAGAGATGGTAGCGGGCACAACAATGAGCAGTTCTTC. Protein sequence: CSARDGSGHNNEQFF.

CDR3 coding DNA: TGTGCCACCAGTGACCCATCCCTTATTAGCTCCTACAATGAGCAGTTCTTC. This sequence encodes CATSDPSLISSYNEQFF. This chain uses TRBV24-1 with TRBJ2-1; D is uncertain. The CDR3 runs 17 residues. V lost 4 bases and J 0 bases, leaving 15 bases between the germline ends. The V gene's germline CDR1 is KGHDR and CDR2 SFDVKD.

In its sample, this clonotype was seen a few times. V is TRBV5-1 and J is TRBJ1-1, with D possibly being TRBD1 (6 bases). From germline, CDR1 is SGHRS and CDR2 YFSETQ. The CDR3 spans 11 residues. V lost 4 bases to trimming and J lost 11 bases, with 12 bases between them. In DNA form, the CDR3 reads TGCGCCAGCAGCGGGGGCCGTATGGCTTTCTTT. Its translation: CASSGGRMAFF.

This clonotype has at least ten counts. CDR3: CASSLRLAWRSDTQYF. The CDR3 nucleotides read TGCGCCAGCAGCCTTCGACTAGCGTGGAGATCAGATACGCAGTATTTT. The rearrangement links TRBV5-1 to TRBJ2-3, with 8 bases lining up with TRBD2. This CDR3 has 16 residues. The V gene end was trimmed by 4 bases and the J gene end by 4 bases; junction bases not matched to a gene: 11. Germline V gene data show CDR1 as SGHRS and CDR2 as YFSETQ.

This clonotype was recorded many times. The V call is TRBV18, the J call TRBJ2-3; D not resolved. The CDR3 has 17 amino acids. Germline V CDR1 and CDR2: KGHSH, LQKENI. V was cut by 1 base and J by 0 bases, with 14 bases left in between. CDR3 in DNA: TGTGCCAGCTCACCACGGGCCGAGCGAATTAGCACAGATACGCAGTATTTT. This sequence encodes CASSPRAERISTDTQYF. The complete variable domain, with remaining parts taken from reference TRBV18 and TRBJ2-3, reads NAGVMQNPRHLVRRRGQEARLRCSPMKGHSHVYWYRQLPEEGLKFMVYLQKENIIDESGMPKERFSAEFPKEGPSILRIQQVVRGDSAAYFCASSPRAERISTDTQYFGPGTRLTVL.

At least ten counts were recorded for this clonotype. CDR3 region: CASSSGDRAYGYTF. DNA of the CDR3: TGTGCCAGCAGCTCCGGCGACAGGGCCTATGGCTACACCTTC. The chain couples TRBV7-8 to TRBJ1-2, with TRBD1 identical over 7 bases. Germline V gene data show CDR1 as SGHVS and CDR2 as FQNEAQ. Trimming cost V 4 bases and J 4 bases; bases outside gene matches: 6. This CDR3 region has 14 residues. The full variable domain, in which reference TRBV7-8 and TRBJ1-2 provide the parts outside the CDR3, is GAGVSQSPRYKVAKRGQDVALRCDPISGHVSLFWYQQALGQGPEFLTYFQNEAQLDKSGLPSDRFFAERPEGSVSTLKIQRTQQEDSAVYLCASSSGDRAYGYTFGSGTRLTVV.

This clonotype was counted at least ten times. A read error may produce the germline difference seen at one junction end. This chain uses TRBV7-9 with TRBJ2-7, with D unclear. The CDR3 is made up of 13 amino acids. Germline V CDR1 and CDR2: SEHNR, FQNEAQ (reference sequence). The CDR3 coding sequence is TGTGCCAGCAGCTTAGAAGCCTCCCACGAGCAGTACTTC. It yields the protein CASSLEASHEQYF.

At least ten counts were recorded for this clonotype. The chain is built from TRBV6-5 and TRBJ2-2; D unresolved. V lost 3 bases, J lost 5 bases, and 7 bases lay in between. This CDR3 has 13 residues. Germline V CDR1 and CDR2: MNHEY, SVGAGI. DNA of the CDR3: TGTGCCAGCAGTTATATAGAAACCGGGGAGCTGTTTTTT. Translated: CASSYIETGELFF.

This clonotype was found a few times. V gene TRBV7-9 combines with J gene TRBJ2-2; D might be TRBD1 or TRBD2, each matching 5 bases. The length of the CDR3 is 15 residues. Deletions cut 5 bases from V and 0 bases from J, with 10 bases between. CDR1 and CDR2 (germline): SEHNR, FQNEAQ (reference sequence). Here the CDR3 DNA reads TGTGCCAGCAGCCTGGGGGTCCCGAACACCGGGGAGCTGTTTTTT. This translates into CASSLGVPNTGELFF.

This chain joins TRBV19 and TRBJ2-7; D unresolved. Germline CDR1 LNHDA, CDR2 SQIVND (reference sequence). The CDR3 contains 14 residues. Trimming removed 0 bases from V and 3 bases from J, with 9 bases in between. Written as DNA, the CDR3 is TGTGCCAGTAGTATAGACGTCTTCCACTACGAGCAGTACTTC. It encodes CASSIDVFHYEQYF. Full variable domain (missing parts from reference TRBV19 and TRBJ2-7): DGGITQSPKYLFRKEGQNVTLSCEQNLNHDAMYWYRQDPGQGLRLIYYSQIVNDFQKGDIAEGYSVSREKKESFPLTVTSAQKNPTAFYLCASSIDVFHYEQYFGPGTRLTVT.

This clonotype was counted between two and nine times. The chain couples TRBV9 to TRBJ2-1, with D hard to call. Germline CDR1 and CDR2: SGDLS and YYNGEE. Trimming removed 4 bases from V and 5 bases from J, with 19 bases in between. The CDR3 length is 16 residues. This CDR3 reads CASSSNRAPINNEQFF. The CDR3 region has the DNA TGTGCCAGCAGCTCAAACCGGGCCCCCATCAACAATGAGCAGTTCTTC.

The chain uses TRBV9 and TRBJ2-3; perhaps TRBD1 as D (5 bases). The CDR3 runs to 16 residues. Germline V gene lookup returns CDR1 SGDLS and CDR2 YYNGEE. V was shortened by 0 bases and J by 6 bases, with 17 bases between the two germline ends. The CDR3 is CASSVGSGSLDDTQYF. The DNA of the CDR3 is TGTGCCAGCAGCGTAGGCTCAGGGTCGTTGGACGATACGCAGTATTTT. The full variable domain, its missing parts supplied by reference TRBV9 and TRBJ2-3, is DSGVTQTPKHLITATGQRVTLRCSPRSGDLSVYWYQQSLDQGLQFLIQYYNGEERAKGNILERFSAQQFPDLHSELNLSSLELGDSALYFCASSVGSGSLDDTQYFGPGTRLTVL.

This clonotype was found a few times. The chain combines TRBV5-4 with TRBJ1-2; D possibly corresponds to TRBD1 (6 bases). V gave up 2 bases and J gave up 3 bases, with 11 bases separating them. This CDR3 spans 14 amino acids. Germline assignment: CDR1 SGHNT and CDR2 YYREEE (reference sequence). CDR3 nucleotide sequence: TGTGCCAGCAGCTTCCAACAGGGTGACTATGGCTACACCTTC. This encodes CASSFQQGDYGYTF.

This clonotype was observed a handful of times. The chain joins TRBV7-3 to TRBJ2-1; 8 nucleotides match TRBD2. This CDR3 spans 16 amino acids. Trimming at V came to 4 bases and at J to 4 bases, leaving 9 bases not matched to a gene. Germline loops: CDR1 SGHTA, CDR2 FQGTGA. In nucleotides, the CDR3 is TGTGCCAGCAGCTCACAGTGGATAGCGGGGTACAATGAGCAGTTCTTC. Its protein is CASSSQWIAGYNEQFF.

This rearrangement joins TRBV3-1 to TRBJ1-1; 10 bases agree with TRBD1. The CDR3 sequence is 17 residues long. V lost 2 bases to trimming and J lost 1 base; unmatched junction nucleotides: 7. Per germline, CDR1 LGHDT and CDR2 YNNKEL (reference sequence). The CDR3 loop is CASSQRDRGRQNTEAFF. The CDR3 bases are TGTGCCAGCAGCCAACGGGACAGGGGCAGACAGAACACTGAAGCTTTCTTT.

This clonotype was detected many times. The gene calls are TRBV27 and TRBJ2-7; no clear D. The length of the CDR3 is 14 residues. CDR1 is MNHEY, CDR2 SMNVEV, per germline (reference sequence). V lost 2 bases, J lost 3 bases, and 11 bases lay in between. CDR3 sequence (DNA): TGTGCCAGCAGTTTAAGAGGAGCAGGCTACGAGCAGTACTTC. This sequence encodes CASSLRGAGYEQYF.

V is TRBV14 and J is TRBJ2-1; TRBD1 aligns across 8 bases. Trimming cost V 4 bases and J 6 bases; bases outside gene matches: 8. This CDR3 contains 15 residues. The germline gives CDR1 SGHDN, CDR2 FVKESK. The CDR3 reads CASSLWTGSGNEQFF. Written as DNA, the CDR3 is TGTGCCAGCAGCCTCTGGACAGGGTCGGGCAATGAGCAGTTCTTC.

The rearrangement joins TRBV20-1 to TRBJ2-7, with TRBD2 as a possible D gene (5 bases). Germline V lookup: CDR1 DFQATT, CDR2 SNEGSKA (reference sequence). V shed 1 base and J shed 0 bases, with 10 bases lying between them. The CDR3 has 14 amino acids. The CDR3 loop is CSARGSSASYEQYF. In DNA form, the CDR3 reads TGCAGTGCTAGAGGGAGTAGCGCCTCCTACGAGCAGTACTTC.